This T cell receptor beta chain was sequenced during a study of shared clonotypes between healthy human individuals. General study points: Across subsets, estimated richness was generally greater for naive than for memory populations. Shared clonotypes across all four donors exceeded non-shared ones in generation probability.

This clone was detected only once. Its antigen is currently unknown. Over several immunoSEQ plates, each subset's genomic DNA was distributed in even portions. Repertoires were generated with immunoSEQ multiplex PCR, while TCRdb's copy carries only in-frame clones and drops some. The sample holds about 2.4 million clones, over 85% seen once. Every contributor of samples was a Caucasian grown-up residing in Nashville, Tennessee. The length of the CDR3 is 14 residues. The V end lost 6 bases, the J end lost 7 bases, and 16 bases lay between the germline ends. Germline CDR1 reads MNHEY; CDR2 reads SMNVEV (reference sequence).

This chain connects TRBV27 to TRBJ1-5, with D unclear. The receptor's source is a man younger than 35 in good health. Some clones in this sample may be carry-over from other donors' samples. Source material: naive CD4+ T cells from PBMCs. Noted subset: CD45RA+ positively selected. The chain's CDR3 is CASRLAGINQPQHF. Here the CDR3 DNA reads TGTGCCAGCAGGTTGGCAGGTATAAACCAGCCCCAGCATTTT.